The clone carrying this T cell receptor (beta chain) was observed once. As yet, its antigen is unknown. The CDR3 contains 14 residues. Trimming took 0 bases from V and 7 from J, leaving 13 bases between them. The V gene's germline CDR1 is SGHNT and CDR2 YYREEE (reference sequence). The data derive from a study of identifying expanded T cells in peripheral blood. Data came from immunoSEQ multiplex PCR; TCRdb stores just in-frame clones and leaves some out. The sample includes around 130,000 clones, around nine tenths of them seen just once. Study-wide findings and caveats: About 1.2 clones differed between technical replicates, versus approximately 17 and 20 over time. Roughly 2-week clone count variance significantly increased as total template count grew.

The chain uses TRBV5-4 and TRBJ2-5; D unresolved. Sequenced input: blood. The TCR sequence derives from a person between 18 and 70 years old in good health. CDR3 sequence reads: CASSLEILAGTQYF. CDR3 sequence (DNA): TGTGCCAGCAGCTTGGAAATCTTAGCTGGGACCCAGTACTTC.